This entry lists 30 T cell receptor beta chains sequenced from one sample in a study of CD8+ T cells in alopecia areata. Reverse transcription of extracted RNA yielded cDNA, which provided the sequencing template. Libraries were prepared by immunoSEQ multiplex PCR; TCRdb keeps only in-frame clonotypes and omits some of them. The repertoire holds some 88,000 clones, 44% seen once, with 18% in the top ten. Treatment denoted: oral pan-JAK inhibitor, 5-10 mg twice daily. This sample comprised CD8+ T cells sorted from blood, obtained at week 24, from a patient treated with tofacitinib. These receptor sequences come from a human donor with alopecia areata.

The chain recombines TRBV7-9 with TRBJ2-7; 14 nucleotides match TRBD2. There are 16 residues in the CDR3. Per the germline V gene, CDR1 is SEHNR and CDR2 is FQNEAQ (reference sequence). Losses at the gene ends were 8 bases for V and 5 bases for J; bases not matched to a gene: 11. CDR3 amino acids: CASAGTSGSLIHEQYF. In DNA, the CDR3 is TGTGCCAGCGCAGGGACTAGCGGGAGTTTAATCCACGAGCAGTACTTC. Drawing the rest from reference TRBV7-9 and TRBJ2-7, the complete variable domain is DTGVSQNPRHKITKRGQNVTFRCDPISEHNRLYWYRQTLGQGPEFLTYFQNEAQLEKSRLLSDRFSAERPKGSFSTLEIQRTEQGDSAMYLCASAGTSGSLIHEQYFGPGTRLTVT.

This clone was seen a few times. This chain joins TRBV30 and TRBJ2-1; D uncertain. Germline CDR1 and CDR2: GTSNPN and SVGIG (reference sequence). V was shortened by 4 bases and J by 1 base, with 8 bases between the two germline ends. The CDR3 spans 13 residues. The CDR3 DNA reads TGTGCCTGGACTTCAGCGTCCTACAATGAGCAGTTCTTC. This codes for CAWTSASYNEQFF.

The chain combines TRBV27 with TRBJ2-5; 8 bases agree with TRBD2. Germline V gene sequence: CDR1 MNHEY, CDR2 SMNVEV (reference sequence). The CDR3 loop spans 17 amino acids. V was pared by 0 bases and J by 0 bases, with 6 bases of the junction left unmatched. This CDR3 reads CASSLSGQREYQETQYF. The CDR3 DNA reads as TGTGCCAGCAGTTTATCGGGCCAGCGGGAGTACCAAGAGACCCAGTACTTC.

This clone has only a few counts. This chain connects TRBV30 to TRBJ2-1, with 16 bases aligning to TRBD2. The CDR3 is 16 amino acids. Looked up from germline, CDR1 is GTSNPN and CDR2 is SVGIG (reference sequence). Trimming at V came to 3 bases and at J to 7 bases, leaving 6 bases not matched to a gene. CDR3 protein: CAWRDGTSGRGNEQFF. The DNA for the CDR3 is TGTGCCTGGAGGGACGGGACTAGCGGGAGGGGGAATGAGCAGTTCTTC.

A remark on this clone: At one end the junction does not follow the germline gene, possibly because of a read error. V and J are TRBV7-2 and TRBJ2-7; D possibly corresponds to TRBD1 (6 bases). The CDR3 extends over 13 amino acids. Looked up from germline, CDR1 is SGHTA and CDR2 is FQGNSA. CDR3 residues: CASTLQGQYEQYF. In nucleotides, the CDR3 is TGTGCCAGCACCTTACAGGGACAATACGAGCAGTACTTC.

This sequence joins TRBV6-5 and TRBJ2-7, with 9 positions matching TRBD1. CDR1 MNHEY and CDR2 SVGAGI come from the germline V gene. Germline trimming cut 7 bases from V and 3 bases from J; bases unmatched to any gene: 7. CDR3 size: 14 residues. CDR3 nucleotide sequence: TGTGCCAGCACCCCCGGGACAGGGTTCTACGAGCAGTACTTC. Translating gives CASTPGTGFYEQYF.

This chain connects TRBV29-1 to TRBJ1-2; TRBD1 might be the D (5 bases). Germline CDR1 is SQVTM and CDR2 is ANQGSEA. V gave up 7 bases and J gave up 7 bases, with 13 bases separating them. The CDR3 sequence is 11 residues long. CDR3 DNA sequence: TGCAGCGCCCGGGTGAGGGGTGGCTACACCTTC. Translation gives CSARVRGGYTF.

The chain combines TRBV28 with TRBJ2-7; D is ambiguous. CDR3 length: 13 amino acids. Germline V gives CDR1 MDHEN, CDR2 SYDVKM. V was cut by 8 bases and J by 3 bases, with 14 bases left in between. The chain's CDR3 is CASSWAANYEQYF. The CDR3 nucleotides read TGTGCCAGCTCATGGGCAGCAAACTACGAGCAGTACTTC.

The table lists this clone with a few counts. The chain uses TRBV29-1 and TRBJ2-1; possibly TRBD2 for D (5 bases). Per the germline V gene, CDR1 is SQVTM and CDR2 is ANQGSEA. The CDR3 totals 13 residues. CDR3 bases: TGCAGGGCCGGGCTAGTGAGGGACAATGAGCAGTTCTTC. Residues: CRAGLVRDNEQFF.

This clone was observed a few times. The CDR3 sequence is CAWTEGRAPDTQYF. The DNA for the CDR3 is TGTGCCTGGACCGAAGGGCGGGCCCCAGATACGCAGTATTTT. This chain uses TRBV30 with TRBJ2-3; possibly TRBD2 for D (5 bases). V was shortened by 4 bases and J by 4 bases, with 15 bases between the two germline ends. Germline V gene sequence: CDR1 GTSNPN, CDR2 SVGIG (reference sequence). The CDR3 consists of 14 residues.

The chain is built from TRBV19 and TRBJ2-1; D perhaps matches TRBD2 (5 bases). CDR1 and CDR2 (germline): LNHDA, SQIVND (reference sequence). CDR3 size: 14 residues. The ends were cut back, 2 bases at V and 5 bases at J, with 10 bases in the middle. The CDR3 loop is CASSILAGNNEQFF. The CDR3 bases are TGTGCCAGTAGTATACTAGCAGGAAACAATGAGCAGTTCTTC.

This rearrangement joins TRBV19 to TRBJ2-2; D possibly uses TRBD1 or TRBD2 (5 bases each). Trimming removed 6 bases from V and 2 bases from J, with 10 bases in between. The CDR3 covers 14 residues. Per germline, CDR1 LNHDA and CDR2 SQIVND (reference sequence). CDR3 in amino acids: CASSWDGNTGELFF. The CDR3 DNA is TGTGCCAGTAGCTGGGACGGCAACACCGGGGAGCTGTTTTTT.

There are a few counts of this clone. V and J are TRBV19 and TRBJ1-1, with D possibly TRBD1 on 6 matching bases. Germline V gene sequence: CDR1 LNHDA, CDR2 SQIVND (reference sequence). The CDR3 runs 16 residues. The V gene lost 6 bases and the J gene lost 3 bases, with 20 bases spanning the gap. The CDR3 loop is CASRGPEGDQDTEAFF. In DNA, the CDR3 is TGTGCCAGTAGGGGCCCCGAGGGGGATCAAGACACTGAAGCTTTCTTT. Using reference TRBV19 and TRBJ1-1 for the parts outside the CDR3, the full variable domain is DGGITQSPKYLFRKEGQNVTLSCEQNLNHDAMYWYRQDPGQGLRLIYYSQIVNDFQKGDIAEGYSVSREKKESFPLTVTSAQKNPTAFYLCASRGPEGDQDTEAFFGQGTRLTVV.

V is TRBV7-2 and J is TRBJ2-7; a possible D gene is TRBD1 (6 bases). With 0 bases removed from V and 5 bases from J, the gap between germline ends came to 17 bases. CDR1 is SGHTA, CDR2 FQGNSA, per germline. The CDR3 spans 16 residues. The CDR3 loop is CASSLAGANSGHEQYF. The CDR3 DNA reads as TGTGCCAGCAGCTTAGCGGGGGCTAATTCGGGCCACGAGCAGTACTTC.

V and J are TRBV2 and TRBJ1-3; 7 bases are shared with TRBD1. This CDR3 comprises 15 residues. The germline V gene has CDR1 SNHLY and CDR2 FYNNEI. Trimming took 7 bases from V and 2 from J; bases not matched to a gene: 8. The CDR3 nucleotides are TGTGCCAGCACCACGACAGGGCATGCTGGAAACACCATATATTTT. This codes for CASTTTGHAGNTIYF.

This chain uses TRBV6-5 with TRBJ2-7; D might be TRBD2 (6 bases). Germline CDR1 reads MNHEY; CDR2 reads SVGAGI. Trimming took off 6 bases at V and 2 bases at J, with 8 bases between the two ends. The CDR3 length is 12 residues. The CDR3 DNA reads TGTGCCAGCAGAGGAGGGGCCTACGAGCAGTACTTC. It specifies CASRGGAYEQYF.

The chain couples TRBV19 to TRBJ2-3; D is uncertain. There are 10 residues in the CDR3. V dropped 10 bases and J dropped 4 bases, with 6 bases sitting between them. Germline V lookup: CDR1 LNHDA, CDR2 SQIVND (reference sequence). The CDR3 bases are TGTGCCACCTCCGCAGATACGCAGTATTTT. This gives the protein CATSADTQYF.

This clone was counted a few times. The J gene is TRBJ2-2, the V gene TRBV4-1; no definite D call. The germline V and J ends were trimmed by 0 bases and 6 bases, with 8 bases remaining between them. Germline V gene data show CDR1 as MGHRA and CDR2 as YSYEKL. CDR3 length equals 14 residues. CDR3 sequence (DNA): TGCGCCAGCAGCCAAGATCCGATGTCCGGGGAGCTGTTTTTT. Protein: CASSQDPMSGELFF.

V usage is TRBV5-1 and J usage is TRBJ1-5; 7 bases agree with TRBD1. The CDR3 loop spans 14 amino acids. V dropped 4 bases and J dropped 7; count of bases not matched to a gene: 8. Germline values: CDR1 SGHRS, CDR2 YFSETQ. Here the CDR3 reads CASSEEGAGQPQHF. The CDR3 DNA follows: TGCGCCAGCAGCGAGGAGGGGGCGGGACAGCCCCAGCATTTT.

CDR3 coding DNA: TGCGCCAGCAGTGAGTTCGCGGGAGGGGCAGATACGCAGTATTTT. Its translation is CASSEFAGGADTQYF. The chain uses TRBV10-2 and TRBJ2-3; 9 positions agree with TRBD2. The junction had 3 bases not matched to a gene; V was cut back by 1 base and J by 4 bases. From germline, CDR1 is WSHSY and CDR2 SAAADI. CDR3 size: 15 residues.

The chain combines TRBV4-1 with TRBJ2-7; unclear D gene. Trimming removed 0 bases at V and 3 bases at J, with 3 bases between. CDR1 is MGHRA and CDR2 is YSYEKL in the germline V gene. The CDR3 runs 12 residues. This CDR3 reads CASSQDNYEQYF. In DNA form, the CDR3 reads TGCGCCAGCAGCCAAGATAACTACGAGCAGTACTTC.

The chain couples TRBV30 to TRBJ2-5; D call uncertain. The CDR3 sequence is 13 residues long. With 3 bases removed from V and 5 bases from J, the gap between germline ends came to 13 bases. CDR1 and CDR2 (germline): GTSNPN, SVGIG (reference sequence). Here the CDR3 DNA reads TGTGCCTGGAGCCTACATACACAGGAGACCCAGTACTTC. This codes for CAWSLHTQETQYF. The full variable domain, in which reference TRBV30 and TRBJ2-5 provide the parts outside the CDR3, is SQTIHQWPATLVQPVGSPLSLECTVEGTSNPNLYWYRQAAGRGLQLLFYSVGIGQISSEVPQNLSASRPQDRQFILSSKKLLLSDSGFYLCAWSLHTQETQYFGPGTRLLVL.

The chain joins TRBV5-6 to TRBJ2-5; tentatively, D is TRBD2 (6 bases). Trimming removed 0 bases from V and 2 bases from J, with 14 bases in between. This CDR3 has 16 residues. In germline, CDR1 is SGHDT, CDR2 YYEEEE. The CDR3 bases are TGTGCCAGCAGCTTGGAGTGGTCCGCGGGGCAAGAGACCCAGTACTTC. As protein: CASSLEWSAGQETQYF.

The rearrangement uses TRBV7-9 and TRBJ2-1; TRBD1 or TRBD2 may be the D gene (6 bases each). Germline CDR1 SEHNR, CDR2 FQNEAQ (reference sequence). The CDR3 has 13 residues. V lost 6 bases and J lost 8, with 14 bases in between. The CDR3 protein is CASSPERGDEQFF. The CDR3 DNA follows: TGTGCCAGCAGTCCCGAGAGGGGGGATGAGCAGTTCTTC.

The V call is TRBV4-1, the J call TRBJ2-7; no clear D gene. V shed 2 bases and J shed 3 bases, with 8 bases lying between them. Germline V CDR1 and CDR2: MGHRA, YSYEKL. The CDR3 spans 13 residues. For the CDR3, the DNA is TGCGCCAGCAGCCAACTACAGTTCTACGAGCAGTACTTC. Translated, it gives CASSQLQFYEQYF.

The rearrangement joins TRBV28 to TRBJ2-7, with 7 bases that match TRBD1. Germline-derived CDR1 and CDR2 are MDHEN and SYDVKM. This CDR3 is built from 14 residues. V shed 2 bases, J shed 5 bases, and the junction held 6 bases outside the gene matches. The CDR3 bases are TGTGCCAGCAGTTTAGGTCTAGGGGGCGACGAGCAGTACTTC. This sequence encodes CASSLGLGGDEQYF.

CDR3 region: CASSRITGELFF. The CDR3 nucleotides read TGTGCCAGCAGCCGGATCACCGGGGAGCTGTTTTTT. The chain employs TRBV7-9 and TRBJ2-2; D gene uncertain. The CDR3 is made up of 12 amino acids. Germline V gene lookup returns CDR1 SEHNR and CDR2 FQNEAQ (reference sequence). V dropped 5 bases and J dropped 4 bases, with 5 bases sitting between them.

The chain has TRBV18 and TRBJ1-1, with a weak D call TRBD1 (5 bases). From germline, CDR1 is KGHSH and CDR2 LQKENI. V was clipped by 6 bases and J by 0 bases, with 14 bases between them. The CDR3 is made up of 15 amino acids. The CDR3, as DNA: TGTGCCAGCTCCTCGACAGAGGATATGAACACTGAAGCTTTCTTT. Its translation: CASSSTEDMNTEAFF. Full variable domain (outside the CDR3, taken from reference TRBV18 and TRBJ1-1): NAGVMQNPRHLVRRRGQEARLRCSPMKGHSHVYWYRQLPEEGLKFMVYLQKENIIDESGMPKERFSAEFPKEGPSILRIQQVVRGDSAAYFCASSSTEDMNTEAFFGQGTRLTVV.

This clone was seen ten or more times. V gene TRBV7-9 combines with J gene TRBJ2-1, with TRBD2 matching over 12 bases. CDR3 length: 15 amino acids. Germline CDR1 and CDR2: SEHNR and FQNEAQ (reference sequence). J lost 5 bases, V lost 5 bases, and 4 bases had no gene match. The CDR3 spells CASSPGLAGHNEQFF. CDR3 DNA: TGTGCCAGCAGCCCTGGACTAGCGGGACACAATGAGCAGTTCTTC.

This clone was counted only a few times. This chain links TRBV27 with TRBJ2-5; D is perhaps TRBD1 (5 bases). Germline V CDR1 and CDR2: MNHEY, SMNVEV (reference sequence). Trimming took 5 bases from V and 1 from J, leaving 11 bases between them. The CDR3 runs to 14 residues. CDR3 DNA sequence: TGTGCCAGCAGTCCACAGGTCACCCAAGAGACCCAGTACTTC. Translated: CASSPQVTQETQYF.